One and the same sample provided the 17 T cell receptor beta chains below, sequenced in a study of cytomegalovirus exposure and HLA in healthy donors. The PCR used 60 Vbeta and 13 Jbeta primers. Data came from immunoSEQ multiplex PCR; TCRdb stores just in-frame clones and leaves some out. The repertoire holds 70,000 or so clones, with about 74% as singletons. Sequences were obtained from PBMCs. The receptors here all came from a woman aged 55-69 years in good health and CMV-seropositive.

This clone was found a few times. The V call is TRBV6-5, the J call TRBJ1-2, with D maybe TRBD1 (6 bases). This CDR3 is 15 amino acids long. V shed 0 bases and J shed 0 bases, with 8 bases lying between them. The germline V gene has CDR1 MNHEY and CDR2 SVGAGI. The CDR3 protein is CASSYSTGTNYGYTF. CDR3 DNA: TGTGCCAGCAGTTACTCCACAGGGACTAACTATGGCTACACCTTC.

The J gene is TRBJ2-1, the V gene TRBV4-1; TRBD1 matches 7 bases. Per the germline V gene, CDR1 is MGHRA and CDR2 is YSYEKL. Trimming cost V 3 bases and J 4 bases; bases outside gene matches: 6. This CDR3 contains 15 residues. The CDR3 DNA is TGCGCCAGCAGCCAGACGGGACAGAATTACAATGAGCAGTTCTTC. This encodes CASSQTGQNYNEQFF.

This sequence joins TRBV25-1 and TRBJ2-5; D ambiguous. This CDR3 spans 13 amino acids. Germline CDR1 MGHDK, CDR2 SYGVNS. V lost 5 bases and J 5 bases, leaving 12 bases between the germline ends. The DNA of the CDR3 is TGTGCCAGCAGTAGAGGTGGCTTGGAGACCCAGTACTTC. It specifies CASSRGGLETQYF.

The rearrangement joins TRBV6-5 to TRBJ1-2; 7 nucleotides align to TRBD1. Trimming at V came to 6 bases and at J to 6 bases, leaving 10 bases not matched to a gene. This CDR3 is built from 14 residues. CDR1 is MNHEY, CDR2 SVGAGI, per germline. The DNA for the CDR3 is TGTGCCAGCAGACCCGACAGGGCAGGGAATGGCTACACCTTC. Translated: CASRPDRAGNGYTF.

The CDR3 DNA follows: TGCGCCAGCAGCCAAAGAACAGGGTACCGATATGGCTACACCTTC. It encodes CASSQRTGYRYGYTF. The genes are TRBV4-1 and TRBJ1-2; possibly TRBD1 for D (6 bases). Germline lookup yields CDR1 MGHRA and CDR2 YSYEKL. The CDR3 length is 15 residues. Trimming stripped 2 bases from V and 5 bases from J, with 15 bases between.

This clone was seen only a few times. J is TRBJ2-5 and V is TRBV7-9; tentative D call: TRBD1 (6 bases). The germline V and J ends were trimmed by 1 base and 5 bases, with 20 bases remaining between them. CDR1 is SEHNR, CDR2 FQNEAQ, per germline (reference sequence). The CDR3 extends over 17 amino acids. CDR3 nucleotide sequence: TGTGCCAGCAGCTTAGGCCAAGGGGGTTTTTCCTGGGAGACCCAGTACTTC. Protein: CASSLGQGGFSWETQYF.

The rearrangement links TRBV6-5 to TRBJ1-5; D unresolved. The CDR3 totals 12 residues. CDR1 is MNHEY and CDR2 is SVGAGI in the germline V gene. The CDR3 DNA follows: TGTGCAACAGTTTCTCCCCCCGGACCCCAGCATTTT. The encoded protein is CATVSPPGPQHF.

V is TRBV28 and J is TRBJ1-1; TRBD1 might be the D (6 bases). V lost 3 bases to trimming and J lost 7 bases, with 12 bases between them. This CDR3 contains 13 residues. The germline V gene has CDR1 MDHEN and CDR2 SYDVKM. The CDR3 region is CASSFGQPIEAFF. The CDR3 coding sequence is TGTGCCAGCAGTTTTGGACAGCCAATTGAAGCTTTCTTT.

The chain carries TRBV5-1 and TRBJ2-7; 7 bases line up with TRBD1. CDR1 and CDR2 from the germline V gene are SGHRS and YFSETQ. V lost 3 bases, J lost 1 base, and 4 bases stayed unmatched. The CDR3 totals 14 residues. CDR3 amino acids: CASSSWTGSYEQYF. In DNA form, the CDR3 reads TGCGCCAGCAGCTCCTGGACAGGTTCCTACGAGCAGTACTTC.

This clone was found a few times. The rearrangement links TRBV2 to TRBJ1-4; weak D call: TRBD1 (6 bases). The CDR3 is 14 residues long. Germline loops: CDR1 SNHLY, CDR2 FYNNEI. Trimming removed 6 bases from V and 4 bases from J, with 12 bases in between. The CDR3 coding sequence is TGTGCCAGCAGGCCCCGGGACATTAATGAAAAACTGTTTTTT. This codes for CASRPRDINEKLFF.

This chain connects TRBV13 to TRBJ2-3, with TRBD2 matching over 12 bases. This CDR3 region has 17 residues. The germline gives CDR1 PRHDT, CDR2 FYEKMQ (reference sequence). The ends lost 1 base at V and 2 bases at J; junction bases unmatched: 4. CDR3 sequence: CASSLVGLAGNTDTQYF. The CDR3 coding sequence is TGTGCCAGCAGCTTAGTAGGACTAGCGGGGAACACAGATACGCAGTATTTT.

The CDR3 DNA sequence: TGTGCCAGCAGTGCCAGAGCAGGGTCCTCCTACAATGAGCAGTTCTTC. This translates into CASSARAGSSYNEQFF. The rearrangement joins TRBV6-1 to TRBJ2-1, with D maybe TRBD1 (5 bases). The germline V gene encodes CDR1 MNHNS and CDR2 SASEGT. This CDR3 is built from 16 residues. Trimming took 4 bases from V and 0 from J, leaving 13 bases between them.

The V and J genes are TRBV5-1 and TRBJ2-3; 8 bases line up with TRBD1. The junction had 10 bases not matched to a gene; V was cut back by 4 bases and J by 3 bases. Germline CDR1 and CDR2: SGHRS and YFSETQ. The CDR3 sequence is 16 residues long. The CDR3 DNA sequence: TGCGCCAGCAGCAGTCGGACAGGGAGTTTAACAGATACGCAGTATTTT. Amino acids: CASSSRTGSLTDTQYF.

The rearrangement joins TRBV7-8 to TRBJ1-2; D perhaps matches TRBD1 (5 bases). In germline, CDR1 is SGHVS, CDR2 FQNEAQ. The CDR3 loop spans 14 amino acids. V was clipped by 2 bases and J by 2 bases, with 9 bases between them. The CDR3 reads CASSLRGANYGYTF. CDR3 DNA: TGTGCCAGCAGCTTACGTGGGGCCAACTATGGCTACACCTTC.

V gene TRBV4-1 combines with J gene TRBJ2-5, with D perhaps TRBD1 (6 bases). CDR3 length: 18 amino acids. The V and J ends lost 0 bases and 2 bases respectively, with 19 bases between them. Germline CDR1 is MGHRA and CDR2 is YSYEKL. The CDR3 loop is CASSQDTGRGPKQETQYF. In nucleotides, the CDR3 is TGCGCCAGCAGCCAAGACACGGGCAGGGGACCGAAGCAAGAGACCCAGTACTTC.

The rearrangement uses TRBV5-1 and TRBJ2-1, with 7 bases matching TRBD2. The V gene end was trimmed by 0 bases and the J gene end by 7 bases; junction bases not matched to a gene: 13. This CDR3 is 17 amino acids long. From germline, CDR1 is SGHRS and CDR2 YFSETQ. CDR3 in amino acids: CASSLALAGRAGNEQFF. CDR3 DNA: TGCGCCAGCAGCTTGGCCTTAGCGGGCAGAGCCGGGAATGAGCAGTTCTTC.

This clone was recorded once. V is TRBV7-9 and J is TRBJ2-7; TRBD2 is a possible D gene (6 bases). The ends were cut back, 5 bases at V and 4 bases at J, with 12 bases in the middle. Germline CDR1 and CDR2: SEHNR and FQNEAQ (reference sequence). This CDR3 region has 13 residues. CDR3 bases: TGTGCCAGCAGCCCAGGGACTTTTTACGAGCAGTACTTC. Translation gives CASSPGTFYEQYF.